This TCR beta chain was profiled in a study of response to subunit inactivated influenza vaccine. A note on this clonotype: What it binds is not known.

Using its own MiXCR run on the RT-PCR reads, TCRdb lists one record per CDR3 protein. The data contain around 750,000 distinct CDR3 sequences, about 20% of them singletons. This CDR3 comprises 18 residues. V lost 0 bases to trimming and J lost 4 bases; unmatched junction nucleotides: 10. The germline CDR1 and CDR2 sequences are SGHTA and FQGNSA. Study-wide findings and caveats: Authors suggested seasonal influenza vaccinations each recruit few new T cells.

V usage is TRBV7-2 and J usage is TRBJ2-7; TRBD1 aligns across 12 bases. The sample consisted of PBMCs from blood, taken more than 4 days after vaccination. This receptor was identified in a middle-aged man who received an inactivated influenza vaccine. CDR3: CASSLAGTGGVSSYEQYF. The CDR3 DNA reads TGTGCCAGCAGCTTAGCTGGGACAGGGGGCGTCTCCTCTTACGAGCAGTACTTC.